The entry below gives a single TCR beta chain sequence along with its context. The antigen is not known. Sequencing used immunoSEQ multiplex PCR; TCRdb keeps in-frame clones, though not all of them. The table has 110,000 or so clones, roughly 80% seen once. CDR3 length: 15 residues. Germline loops: CDR1 SGHDN, CDR2 FVKESK. With 8 bases clipped from V and 2 bases from J, the junction kept 7 bases outside the gene matches. The data stem from a study of radiotherapy plus CTLA-4 blockade in lung cancer. Points from the study as a whole: Among reported predictors of response, early blood T cell clone dynamics with interferon-beta performed best.

Patients with chemo-refractory metastatic non-small-cell lung cancer received focal radiation plus CTLA-4 blockade with ipilimumab. The source is a human donor with non-small cell lung cancer who had a partial response to radiotherapy plus ipilimumab. This sequence joins TRBV14 and TRBJ2-4, with 9 bases that match TRBD1. This specimen consisted of peripheral blood, obtained from a patient treated with radiotherapy plus ipilimumab. CDR3 DNA sequence: TGTGCCAGCGGGGGACAGGGAGGGTCCAAAAACATTCAGTACTTC. This encodes CASGGQGGSKNIQYF.